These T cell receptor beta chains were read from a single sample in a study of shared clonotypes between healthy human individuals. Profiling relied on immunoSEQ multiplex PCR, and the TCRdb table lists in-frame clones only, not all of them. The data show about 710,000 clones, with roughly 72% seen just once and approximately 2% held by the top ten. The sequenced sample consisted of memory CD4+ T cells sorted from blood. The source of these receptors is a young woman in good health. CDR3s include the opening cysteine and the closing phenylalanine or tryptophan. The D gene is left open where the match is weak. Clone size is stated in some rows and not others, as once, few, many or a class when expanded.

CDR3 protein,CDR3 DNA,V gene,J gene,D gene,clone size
CASSTGGISGYTF,TGTGCCAGTAGCACGGGGGGAATTAGTGGCTACACCTTC,TRBV19,TRBJ1-2,NA,NA
CAISEYFYEQYF,TGTGCCATCAGTGAATATTTCTACGAGCAGTACTTC,TRBV10-3,TRBJ2-7,NA,few
CASSTGKTDTQYF,TGTGCCAGCTCCACCGGGAAAACAGATACGCAGTATTTT,TRBV18,TRBJ2-3,NA,NA
CASSMGPGVSEQYF,TGTGCCAGTAGTATGGGCCCGGGGGTATCCGAGCAGTACTTC,TRBV19,TRBJ2-7,NA,NA
CAWTNGASYEQYF,TGTGCCTGGACGAACGGAGCTTCCTACGAGCAGTACTTC,TRBV30,TRBJ2-7,NA,NA
CASSMNGGNEGEQYF,TGTGCCAGTAGTATGAACGGAGGGAACGAGGGCGAGCAGTACTTC,TRBV19,TRBJ2-7,NA,few
CASTWTNIQYF,TGTGCCAGCACATGGACAAACATTCAGTACTTC,TRBV2,TRBJ2-4,NA,NA
CASTPGDREGGGYTF,TGTGCCAGCACTCCCGGGGACAGGGAAGGAGGTGGCTACACCTTC,TRBV6-5,TRBJ1-2,TRBD1,NA
CASSLDRSNIQYF,TGTGCCAGCAGCTTAGACAGGTCAAACATTCAGTACTTC,TRBV7-2,TRBJ2-4,NA,NA
CASSFYPNPEQYF,TGTGCCAGCAGCTTCTACCCCAACCCGGAGCAGTACTTC,TRBV5-4,TRBJ2-7,NA,many